This TCR beta chain was sequenced during a study of cytomegalovirus exposure and HLA in healthy donors. Findings of the study overall: Roughly uniform depth of sequencing across donors was assumed in presence/absence analyses. Later analysis associated a missense DCLRE1C variant with TCR beta V- and J-gene trimming.

The PCR had 60 Vbeta and 13 Jbeta primers. Some clones are missing from TCRdb's copy, which holds only in-frame ones; the method was immunoSEQ multiplex PCR. The sample has over 85,000 clones, 75% to 80% seen once; the top ten hold 1% to 1.5%. The V and J ends lost 3 bases and 0 bases respectively, with 9 bases between them. The CDR3 runs to 14 residues. CDR1 is MDHEN, CDR2 SYDVKM, per germline. Of note for this clone: Its antigen is not identified.

This receptor was taken from a woman in her 30s in good health and CMV-seronegative. The sequenced material came from PBMCs. V and J are TRBV28 and TRBJ2-7, with D unclear. CDR3 protein: CASSFSPSSYEQYF. CDR3 DNA sequence: TGTGCCAGCAGTTTCTCCCCGAGCTCCTACGAGCAGTACTTC.